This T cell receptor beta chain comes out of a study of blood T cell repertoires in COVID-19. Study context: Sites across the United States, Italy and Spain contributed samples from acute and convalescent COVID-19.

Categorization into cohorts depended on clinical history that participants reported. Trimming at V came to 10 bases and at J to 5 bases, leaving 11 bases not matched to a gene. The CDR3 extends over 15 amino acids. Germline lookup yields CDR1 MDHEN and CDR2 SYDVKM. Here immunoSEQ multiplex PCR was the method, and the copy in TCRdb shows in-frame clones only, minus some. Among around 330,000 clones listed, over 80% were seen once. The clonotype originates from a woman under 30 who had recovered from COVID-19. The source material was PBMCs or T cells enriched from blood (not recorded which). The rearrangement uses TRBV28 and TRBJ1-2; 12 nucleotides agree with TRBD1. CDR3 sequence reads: CATGTGGAGGYGYTF. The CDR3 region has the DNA TGTGCCACAGGGACAGGGGGCGCGGGGGGGTATGGCTACACCTTC.